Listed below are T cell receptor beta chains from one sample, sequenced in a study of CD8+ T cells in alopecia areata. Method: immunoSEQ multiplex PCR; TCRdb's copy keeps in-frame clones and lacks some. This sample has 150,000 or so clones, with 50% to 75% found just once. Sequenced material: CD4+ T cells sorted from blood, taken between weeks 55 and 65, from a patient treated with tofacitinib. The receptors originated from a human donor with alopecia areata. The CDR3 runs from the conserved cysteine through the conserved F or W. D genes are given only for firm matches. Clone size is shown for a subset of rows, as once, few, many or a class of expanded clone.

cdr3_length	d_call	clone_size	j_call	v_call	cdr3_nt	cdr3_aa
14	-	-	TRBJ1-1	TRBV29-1	TGCAGCGCAGCCCAGGGTCACCTGAACACTGAAGCTTTCTTT	CSAAQGHLNTEAFF
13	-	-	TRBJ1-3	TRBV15	TGTGCCACGCGGGCCCTATCTGGAAACACCATATATTTT	CATRALSGNTIYF
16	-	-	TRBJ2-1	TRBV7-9	TGTGCCAGCAGCTTAGGCTTCCAGGTGGGGTCTAATGAGCAGTTCTTC	CASSLGFQVGSNEQFF
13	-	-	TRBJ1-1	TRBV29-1	TGCAGCGTTGCGGGGCGGACTTACACTGAAGCTTTCTTT	CSVAGRTYTEAFF
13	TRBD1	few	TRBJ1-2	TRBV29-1	TGCAGCGTCCGAGGACAGGATGCGTGGGGCTACACCTTC	CSVRGQDAWGYTF
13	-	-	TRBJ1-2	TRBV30	TGTGCCTGGAGCCACGGGGGGGGCGGCGGCTACACCTTC	CAWSHGGGGGYTF
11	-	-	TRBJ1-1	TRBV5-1	TGCGCCAGCAGCGGCCGTTTCGAAGCTTTCTTT	CASSGRFEAFF
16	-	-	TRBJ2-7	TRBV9	TGTGCCAGCAGCCCCCTAGGACAGTCGTTCTCCTACGAGCAGTACTTC	CASSPLGQSFSYEQYF
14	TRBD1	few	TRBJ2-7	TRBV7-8	TGTGCCAGCAGCTTAACCGGGACAGGCTACGAGCAGTACTTC	CASSLTGTGYEQYF
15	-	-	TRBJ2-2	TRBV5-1	TGCGCCAGCAGCGCGGGTGGGCCCGACGGCGGGGAGCTGTTTTTT	CASSAGGPDGGELFF
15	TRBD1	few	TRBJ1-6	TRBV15	TGTGCCACCAGTCTCCTGGACAGGGTGAATTCACCCCTCCACTTT	CATSLLDRVNSPLHF
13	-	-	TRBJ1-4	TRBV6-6	TGTGCCAGCAATAGAGGGGTTAATGAAAAACTGTTTTTT	CASNRGVNEKLFF
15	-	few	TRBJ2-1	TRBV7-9	TGTGCCAGCAGCTTCGGGGGTTTCTATGACAATGAGCAGTTCTTC	CASSFGGFYDNEQFF
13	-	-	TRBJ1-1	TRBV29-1	TGCAGCCCTTCAAAGGAAATTGGGACTGAAGCTTTCTTT	CSPSKEIGTEAFF
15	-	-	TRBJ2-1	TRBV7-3	TGTGCCAGCAGCTTGGAGCGCCGCTCCTACAATGAGCAGTTCTTC	CASSLERRSYNEQFF
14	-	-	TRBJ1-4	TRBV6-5	TGTGCCAGCAGACTGGACACAACTAATGAAAAACTGTTTTTT	CASRLDTTNEKLFF
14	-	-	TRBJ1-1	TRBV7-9	TGTGCCAGCAGCTTGGGACAAATGAACACTGAAGCTTTCTTT	CASSLGQMNTEAFF
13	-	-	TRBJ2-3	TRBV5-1	TGCGCCAGCAGAGGGACCGAGGCAGATACGCAGTATTTT	CASRGTEADTQYF
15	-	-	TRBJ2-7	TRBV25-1	TGTGCCAGCAGTGAATGGAGGGTCCCCTCCTACGAGCAGTACTTC	CASSEWRVPSYEQYF
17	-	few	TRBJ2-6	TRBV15	TGTGCCACCAGCAGAGATGTTGGGCCTACAGGGGCCAACGTCCTGACTTTC	CATSRDVGPTGANVLTF
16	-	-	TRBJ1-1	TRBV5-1	TGCGCCAGCAGCTTGGAAGGGGCAAGTCGTGGCACTGAAGCTTTCTTT	CASSLEGASRGTEAFF
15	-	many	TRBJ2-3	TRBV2	TGTGCCAGCAGTGAAGCCGGGACGTTGGTTTATACGCAGTATTTT	CASSEAGTLVYTQYF
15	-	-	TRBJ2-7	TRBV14	TGTGCCAGCAGCCAAACTCGACAGTTTACCTACGAGCAGTACTTC	CASSQTRQFTYEQYF
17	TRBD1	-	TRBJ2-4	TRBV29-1	TGCAGCGTTGAAGAGGTATCCACAGGGGGTGTGAGGAACATTCAGTACTTC	CSVEEVSTGGVRNIQYF
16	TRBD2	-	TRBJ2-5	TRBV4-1	TGCGCCAGCAGCCAAGATCGGGCGGGGGGTATGGAGACCCAGTACTTC	CASSQDRAGGMETQYF
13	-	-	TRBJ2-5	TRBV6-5	TGTGCCAGCCACCCGTCCCTGGGAGAGACCCAGTACTTC	CASHPSLGETQYF
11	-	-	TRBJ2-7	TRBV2	TGTGCCAGCAATCTTTCCTACGAGCAGTACTTC	CASNLSYEQYF
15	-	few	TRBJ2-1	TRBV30	TGTGCCTGGAGTGTACAGGGGGGGCCCTCAGGGGAGCAGTTCTTC	CAWSVQGGPSGEQFF
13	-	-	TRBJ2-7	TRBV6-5	TGTGCCAGCAGAGGGACCCCCACCTACGAGCAGTACTTC	CASRGTPTYEQYF
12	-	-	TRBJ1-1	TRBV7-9	TGTGCCAGCAGCTTACTGAACACTGAAGCTTTCTTT	CASSLLNTEAFF
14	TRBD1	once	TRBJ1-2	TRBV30	TGTGCCTGGGAACAGGGGGCGCGCGGCTATGGCTACACCTTC	CAWEQGARGYGYTF